The present entry profiles one TCR beta chain with its context. Sequenced by immunoSEQ multiplex PCR; TCRdb stores in-frame clones only, minus some. The sample carries roughly 410,000 clones, 89% recorded once. This sample was included in a study of blood T cell repertoires in COVID-19. Study details: From T cells, B-cell-depleted T cells, or PBMCs came the material, which was cDNA or gDNA.

Germline trimming cut 5 bases from V and 6 bases from J; bases unmatched to any gene: 6. Looked up from germline, CDR1 is MGHDK and CDR2 is SYGVNS. The CDR3 is 14 residues long. The clonotype originates from a woman aged 40 to 50 with COVID-19, enrolled during active disease. V and J are TRBV25-1 and TRBJ2-1; 8 positions agree with TRBD1. Sequenced material: peripheral blood. In nucleotides, the CDR3 is TGTGCCAGCAGTCTGCAGGGGGCTTTCAATGAGCAGTTCTTC. Amino acid sequence: CASSLQGAFNEQFF.